These 16 T cell receptor beta chains were all obtained from the same sample, sequenced in a study of blood T cell repertoires in COVID-19. TCRdb's copy holds only in-frame clones and misses some; the assay was immunoSEQ multiplex PCR. The table lists roughly 280,000 clones, roughly 90% of them singletons. The sample was peripheral blood. These receptors were obtained from a woman in her twenties or thirties with COVID-19, enrolled during active disease.

The chain has TRBV7-9 and TRBJ1-2, with 9 nucleotides matching TRBD1. V shed 2 bases, J shed 6 bases, and the junction held 10 bases outside the gene matches. The CDR3 loop spans 16 amino acids. CDR1 is SEHNR, CDR2 FQNEAQ, per germline (reference sequence). The CDR3 protein is CASSLTPGTGFHGYTF. The CDR3 DNA sequence: TGTGCCAGCAGCTTAACCCCCGGGACAGGGTTTCATGGCTACACCTTC.

This chain joins TRBV29-1 and TRBJ2-1; TRBD2 matches at 13 bases. The CDR3 has 16 amino acids. V shed 7 bases and J 6 bases; nucleotides not matched to a gene: 12. Germline loops: CDR1 SQVTM, CDR2 ANQGSEA. The DNA for the CDR3 is TGCAGCGCCCCCCTACTAGCGGGAGGGCCGAGCAATGAGCAGTTCTTC. It specifies CSAPLLAGGPSNEQFF.

The genes are TRBV5-5 and TRBJ1-4, with TRBD1 identical over 10 bases. V was pared by 4 bases and J by 7 bases, with 16 bases of the junction left unmatched. The CDR3 sequence is 18 residues long. Germline V gene lookup returns CDR1 SGHKS and CDR2 YYEKEE (reference sequence). The CDR3, as DNA: TGTGCCAGCAGCGCAGGGACAGGGGCTTCCCCGGCCGCTGAAAAACTGTTTTTT. Its translation: CASSAGTGASPAAEKLFF.

The V call is TRBV2, the J call TRBJ2-7; the D gene is possibly TRBD1 (5 bases). V was shortened by 4 bases and J by 4 bases, with 8 bases between the two germline ends. The CDR3 is 12 amino acids. Germline V gene lookup returns CDR1 SNHLY and CDR2 FYNNEI. CDR3 in amino acids: CASSVTAYEQYF. The CDR3 DNA sequence: TGTGCCAGCAGTGTGACAGCTTACGAGCAGTACTTC.

This chain joins TRBV28 and TRBJ2-5; tentative D call: TRBD2 (5 bases). CDR1 and CDR2 from the germline V gene are MDHEN and SYDVKM. V shed 3 bases and J shed 0 bases, with 8 bases lying between them. CDR3 length: 14 amino acids. The CDR3 sequence is CASSLERYQETQYF. The CDR3 DNA is TGTGCCAGCAGTTTGGAGCGGTACCAAGAGACCCAGTACTTC.

The J gene is TRBJ2-7, the V gene TRBV19; 7 bases align to TRBD1. The CDR3 length is 14 residues. Germline V gene lookup returns CDR1 LNHDA and CDR2 SQIVND (reference sequence). V lost 6 bases, J lost 4 bases, and 9 bases stayed unmatched. The CDR3 spells CASREQTGQYEQYF. The CDR3 bases are TGTGCCAGTAGGGAACAAACGGGACAGTACGAGCAGTACTTC.

This clone was seen once. CDR3 region: CASGRSSTEQYF. The CDR3 DNA follows: TGTGCCAGCGGGAGAAGTAGTACCGAGCAGTACTTC. The chain carries TRBV3-1 (or the pseudogene TRBV3-2) and TRBJ2-7; D is possibly TRBD2 (5 bases). Germline assignment: CDR1 LGHDT and CDR2 YNNKEL (reference sequence). Trimming took off 8 bases at V and 6 bases at J, with 14 bases between the two ends. The CDR3 is 12 amino acids.

This clone was observed a handful of times. The gene calls are TRBV27 and TRBJ2-2, with TRBD2 matching 14 bases. J lost 6 bases, V lost 4 bases, and 4 bases had no gene match. CDR1 is MNHEY, CDR2 SMNVEV, per germline (reference sequence). The CDR3 sequence is 16 residues long. The CDR3 here is CASSSRLAGGPGELFF. CDR3 in DNA: TGTGCCAGCAGTTCGAGACTAGCGGGAGGGCCCGGGGAGCTGTTTTTT.

This chain joins TRBV19 and TRBJ1-2, with TRBD1 matching 12 bases. The CDR3 totals 16 residues. Per germline, CDR1 LNHDA and CDR2 SQIVND (reference sequence). The V and J ends lost 9 bases and 2 bases, in that order; junction bases with no gene match: 10. The CDR3 loop reads CARAKPGQGANYGYTF. CDR3 DNA: TGTGCCAGGGCAAAGCCGGGACAGGGGGCGAACTATGGCTACACCTTC.

The chain employs TRBV28 and TRBJ2-5; D uncertain. V lost 4 bases and J 4 bases, leaving 13 bases between the germline ends. Germline V gene data show CDR1 as MDHEN and CDR2 as SYDVKM. The CDR3 is 14 amino acids. The CDR3, as DNA: TGTGCCAGCAGTTCCGTCGACATTACAGAGACCCAGTACTTC. Translating gives CASSSVDITETQYF.

J is TRBJ2-5 and V is TRBV3-1 (or the pseudogene TRBV3-2); the match to TRBD2 covers 9 bases. Trimming cost V 8 bases and J 3 bases; bases outside gene matches: 10. Germline lookup yields CDR1 LGHDT and CDR2 YNNKEL (reference sequence). This CDR3 comprises 15 residues. This chain's CDR3 is CASRLSAGGKETQYF. In DNA, the CDR3 is TGTGCCAGCCGTCTCTCGGCGGGAGGGAAAGAGACCCAGTACTTC.

This clone appeared a few times. The CDR3 is CATSPRSNYGYTF. The CDR3 DNA is TGTGCCACCAGCCCTAGATCCAACTATGGCTACACCTTC. The chain combines TRBV15 with TRBJ1-2; no clear D. The CDR3 totals 13 residues. Germline assignment: CDR1 LNHNV and CDR2 YYDKDF (reference sequence). Between the trimmed V and J ends, which lost 5 bases and 2 bases, there was a span of 9 bases.

The chain has TRBV28 and TRBJ2-1; possible D gene TRBD1, 5 bases. This CDR3 has 13 residues. The V end lost 7 bases, the J end lost 7 bases, and 14 bases lay between the germline ends. Germline V gene sequence: CDR1 MDHEN, CDR2 SYDVKM. The CDR3 DNA reads as TGTGCCAGCAAGGGGTACTCTAGGAATGAGCAGTTCTTC. Its translation: CASKGYSRNEQFF.

The chain links TRBV28 to TRBJ2-1; 8 nucleotides line up with TRBD1. The germline V gene encodes CDR1 MDHEN and CDR2 SYDVKM. The CDR3 is 15 residues long. Trimming took 3 bases from V and 2 from J; bases not matched to a gene: 3. The CDR3 coding sequence is TGTGCCAGCAGTTTTGACAGGGGTACCTACAATGAGCAGTTCTTC. Translation gives CASSFDRGTYNEQFF.

The rearrangement links TRBV5-4 to TRBJ2-5, with 8 positions matching TRBD1. The germline V gene encodes CDR1 SGHNT and CDR2 YYREEE (reference sequence). Trimming cost V 4 bases and J 5 bases; bases outside gene matches: 10. The CDR3 has 15 amino acids. CDR3 amino acids: CASSPGQGVAETQYF. CDR3 bases: TGTGCCAGCAGCCCCGGACAGGGAGTGGCGGAGACCCAGTACTTC.

The J gene is TRBJ2-7, the V gene TRBV4-1; TRBD2 agrees at 10 bases. V trimming: 1 base; J trimming: 3 bases; junction bases outside the gene matches: 6. CDR1 MGHRA and CDR2 YSYEKL come from the germline V gene. The length of the CDR3 is 16 residues. The DNA for the CDR3 is TGCGCCAGCAGCCAAGGGCTAGCGGGAGTGTTCTACGAGCAGTACTTC. It yields the protein CASSQGLAGVFYEQYF.